The entry that follows covers one T cell receptor (beta chain) sequence. Antigen unknown. This record belongs to a study of cytomegalovirus exposure and HLA in healthy donors. Whole-study findings and limits: The authors listed some 150 TCR beta chains as cytomegalovirus-associated. Several of the most significant clusters were apparently associated with common viral pathogens in a later analysis. An analysis that was carried out later associated about 17,000 TCR beta sequences with HLA alleles at 0.05 false discovery rate.

The PCR ran on 60 Vbeta and 13 Jbeta primers. Produced via immunoSEQ multiplex PCR; TCRdb's table is partial and in-frame only. Of about 160,000 clones in the sample, 65% to 80% are singletons; the top ten hold about 4.5%. Germline values: CDR1 MGHRA, CDR2 YSYEKL. V lost 6 bases and J lost 6; bases outside the gene matches: 8. The CDR3 totals 15 residues. Material for sequencing was PBMCs. The chain carries TRBV4-1 and TRBJ2-2, with 9 bases matching TRBD2. The receptor was derived from a man aged 35 to 55 in good health and CMV-seronegative. In nucleotides, the CDR3 is TGCGCCAGCAGAGTAACTAGCGGGTTGTCCGGGGAGCTGTTTTTT. Encoded protein: CASRVTSGLSGELFF.